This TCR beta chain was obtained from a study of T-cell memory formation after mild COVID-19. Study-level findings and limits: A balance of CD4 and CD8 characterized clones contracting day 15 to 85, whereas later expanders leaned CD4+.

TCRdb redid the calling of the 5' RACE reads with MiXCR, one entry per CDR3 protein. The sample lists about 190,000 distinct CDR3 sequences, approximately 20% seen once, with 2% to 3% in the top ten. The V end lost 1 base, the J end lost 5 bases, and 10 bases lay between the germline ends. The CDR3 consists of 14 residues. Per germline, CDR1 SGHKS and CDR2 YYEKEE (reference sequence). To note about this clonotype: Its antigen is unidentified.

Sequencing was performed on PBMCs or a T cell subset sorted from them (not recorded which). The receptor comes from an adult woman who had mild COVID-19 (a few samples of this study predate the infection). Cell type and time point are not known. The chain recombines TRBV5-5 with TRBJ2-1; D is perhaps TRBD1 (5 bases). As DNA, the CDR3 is TGTGCCAGCAGCTTGAGACAGATGGACAATGAGCAGTTCTTC. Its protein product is CASSLRQMDNEQFF.